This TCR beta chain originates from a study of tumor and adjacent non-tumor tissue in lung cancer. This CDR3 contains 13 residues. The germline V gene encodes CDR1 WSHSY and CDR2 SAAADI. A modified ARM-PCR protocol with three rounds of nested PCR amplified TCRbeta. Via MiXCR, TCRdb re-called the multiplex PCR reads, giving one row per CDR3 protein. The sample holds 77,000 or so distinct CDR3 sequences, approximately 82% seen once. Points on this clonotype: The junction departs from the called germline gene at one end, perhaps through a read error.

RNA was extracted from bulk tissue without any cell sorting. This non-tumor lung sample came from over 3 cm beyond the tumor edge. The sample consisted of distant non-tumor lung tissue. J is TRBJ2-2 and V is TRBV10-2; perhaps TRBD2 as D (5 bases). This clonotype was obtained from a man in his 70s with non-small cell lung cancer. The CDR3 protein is CASSPVRTRELFF. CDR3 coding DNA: TGCGCAAGCAGTCCCGTCAGGACTCGGGAGCTGTTTTTT.